A single sample is the source of the 13 T cell receptor beta chains below, sequenced in a study of T cells in Graves' hyperthyroidism and ophthalmopathy. Researchers took RNA transcripts and amplified the TCR beta CDR3 regions from them. A first-round RT-PCR of the TCR CDR3 used the HTBI primer set. TCRdb ran MiXCR on the multiplex PCR reads and lists one entry per CDR3 protein. The table shows roughly 93,000 distinct CDR3 sequences, with roughly 40% occurring only once. The sequenced sample consisted of peripheral blood or thyroid tissue (not recorded which). These receptors all come from a woman aged 30 to 39 with Graves' hyperthyroidism.

About this clonotype itself: The conserved closing phenylalanine or tryptophan is absent in this CDR3, likely reflecting a read error. J is TRBJ1-5 and V is TRBV2; D remains unclear. The CDR3 runs to 16 residues. V dropped 2 bases and J dropped 7 bases, with 18 bases sitting between them. Germline values: CDR1 SNHLY, CDR2 FYNNEI. The CDR3 DNA is TGTGCCAGCAGTGAACAAAAAACAGCAGGCGGACAGCCCCAGCATTCT. This gives the protein CASSEQKTAGGQPQHS.

This clonotype was seen repeatedly, ten times or more. The rearrangement joins TRBV15 to TRBJ2-6; the D is unclear. The V gene's germline CDR1 is LNHNV and CDR2 YYDKDF (reference sequence). The V gene lost 5 bases and the J gene lost 0 bases, with 11 bases spanning the gap. This CDR3 comprises 16 residues. The CDR3 region has the DNA TGTGCCACCAGCTTGACACCGCGCTCTGGGGCCAACGTCCTGACTTTC. This gives the protein CATSLTPRSGANVLTF. The variable domain in full, completed from reference TRBV15 and TRBJ2-6, reads DAMVIQNPRYQVTQFGKPVTLSCSQTLNHNVMYWYQQKSSQAPKLLFHYYDKDFNNEADTPDNFQSRRPNTSFCFLDIRSPGLGDTAMYLCATSLTPRSGANVLTFGAGSRLTVL.

Many counts were recorded for this clonotype. The V and J genes are TRBV6-5 and TRBJ1-6; D is undetermined. The CDR3 contains 15 residues. Trimming left V 5 bases short and J 3 bases short, with 11 bases between. Per the germline V gene, CDR1 is MNHEY and CDR2 is SVGAGI. CDR3 DNA sequence: TGTGCCAGCAGTCAGAAGGGCTACTATAATTCACCCCTCCACTTT. Amino acids: CASSQKGYYNSPLHF.

This clonotype was seen at least ten times. The chain links TRBV28 to TRBJ1-1; no clear D gene. Trimming pared 8 bases from V and 1 base from J, leaving 11 bases between. Per the germline V gene, CDR1 is MDHEN and CDR2 is SYDVKM. The CDR3 totals 13 residues. The CDR3, as DNA: TGTGCCAGCCGAGGAGGAGAGAACACTGAAGCTTTCTTT. Its protein product is CASRGGENTEAFF.

The rearrangement joins TRBV15 to TRBJ1-2, with 7 nucleotides matching TRBD1. CDR1 LNHNV and CDR2 YYDKDF come from the germline V gene (reference sequence). The V segment lost 5 bases and the J segment 8 bases; nucleotides outside the gene matches: 11. The CDR3 is 14 residues long. The CDR3 DNA reads TGTGCCACCAGCCTACGCACCAGGGACAGCGGCTACACCTTC. It codes for CATSLRTRDSGYTF.

This clonotype came up many times. The V and J genes are TRBV5-1 and TRBJ1-4; unclear D gene. The CDR3 runs to 14 residues. Germline assignment: CDR1 SGHRS and CDR2 YFSETQ. Trimming removed 2 bases from V and 0 bases from J, with 5 bases in between. The CDR3 reads CASSFAATNEKLFF. Here the CDR3 DNA reads TGCGCCAGCAGCTTCGCAGCAACTAATGAAAAACTGTTTTTT.

In this sample, this clonotype turned up many times. V is TRBV7-9 and J is TRBJ2-7, with 11 bases fitting TRBD1. The germline V gene encodes CDR1 SEHNR and CDR2 FQNEAQ (reference sequence). There are 17 residues in the CDR3. The V segment lost 4 bases and the J segment 5 bases; nucleotides outside the gene matches: 13. The CDR3 nucleotides are TGTGCCAGCAGCTCTCCCCCTGGACAGGGGGCCCTGGACGAGCAGTACTTC. Protein sequence: CASSSPPGQGALDEQYF.

This clonotype came up many times. The genes are TRBV5-1 and TRBJ1-6, with no clear D. The CDR3 sequence is 16 residues long. V was shortened by 0 bases and J by 9 bases, with 16 bases between the two germline ends. The germline CDR1 and CDR2 sequences are SGHRS and YFSETQ. The CDR3 nucleotides read TGCGCCAGCAGCTTGGTGGCCGCGGGCTACGGTTCACCCCTCCACTTT. It encodes CASSLVAAGYGSPLHF.

This clonotype appeared many times. This chain joins TRBV7-9 and TRBJ1-1, with D perhaps matching TRBD1 (5 bases). In germline, CDR1 is SEHNR, CDR2 FQNEAQ (reference sequence). Trimming took 5 bases from V and 4 from J, leaving 8 bases between them. The CDR3 consists of 12 residues. CDR3 in DNA: TGTGCCAGCAGCCCACAGGCCACTGAAGCTTTCTTT. This translates into CASSPQATEAFF.

This chain uses TRBV7-9 with TRBJ2-5; 9 positions agree with TRBD1. This CDR3 has 15 residues. Germline CDR1 reads SEHNR; CDR2 reads FQNEAQ (reference sequence). Losses at the gene ends were 5 bases for V and 3 bases for J; bases not matched to a gene: 7. The CDR3 spells CASSPQGAGEETQYF. CDR3 sequence (DNA): TGTGCCAGCAGCCCACAGGGGGCTGGGGAAGAGACCCAGTACTTC.

The chain employs TRBV25-1 and TRBJ2-5, with 8 bases matching TRBD1. CDR3 length equals 16 residues. Germline CDR1 MGHDK, CDR2 SYGVNS. The V segment lost 3 bases and the J segment 5 bases; nucleotides outside the gene matches: 11. The CDR3 nucleotides are TGTGCCAGCAGTGATAAAAAAAGGACAGGGTCGGAGACCCAGTACTTC. Its translation: CASSDKKRTGSETQYF.

This clonotype was detected ten times or more. The chain carries TRBV7-2 and TRBJ2-7; TRBD1 is a possible D gene (5 bases). Trimming pared 3 bases from V and 13 bases from J, leaving 19 bases between. This CDR3 has 13 residues. From germline, CDR1 is SGHTA and CDR2 FQGNSA. This CDR3 reads CASSLGPTSDRYF. In DNA, the CDR3 is TGTGCCAGCAGCTTGGGGCCGACGAGTGACCGTTACTTC.

The rearrangement joins TRBV12-3 or TRBV12-4 to TRBJ1-1; tentative D call: TRBD1 (5 bases). CDR3 length: 14 amino acids. Trimming stripped 4 bases from V and 1 base from J, with 10 bases between. In DNA form, the CDR3 reads TGTGCCAGCAGTTCCGGGACGGAGAACACTGAAGCTTTCTTT. Translated, it gives CASSSGTENTEAFF.